These T cell receptor beta chains were read from a single sample in a study of vaccination and CD4 T cells after COVID-19. TCRdb re-derived calls from the PCR reads in MiXCR, one entry per CDR3 protein. The table has around 19,000 distinct CDR3 sequences, around 50% seen once. For these receptors, no antigen is known. Source material: CD4+ T cells from blood, cultured in vitro. These receptors all stem from a human donor who had recovered from COVID-19. Both conserved end residues are part of each CDR3. Each record gives: V gene, J gene, clone size, D gene, CDR3 DNA, CDR3 protein. D genes are given only for firm matches. Clone size is not always given. Where it is, it says once, few, many or a class for expanded clones.

TRBV11-2	TRBJ2-3	.	.	TGTGCCAGCAGCTTCACCGGGAGCACCACAGATACGCAGTATTTT	CASSFTGSTTDTQYF
TRBV6-1	TRBJ1-1	.	.	TGTGCCACCTGGGGGGGGGTTGGGATGAACACTGAAGCTTTCTTT	CATWGGVGMNTEAFF
TRBV11-2	TRBJ1-2	.	.	TGTGCCAGCAGTCAGAACCAAGCTAACTATGGCTACACCTTC	CASSQNQANYGYTF
TRBV11-2	TRBJ2-3	.	.	TGTGCCAGCAGCTCCCGGACAGGGAGGGCAGATACGCAGTATTTT	CASSSRTGRADTQYF
TRBV6-2/TRBV6-3	TRBJ1-5	.	TRBD1	TGTGCCAGCAGTTACTCCGGGACAGGGTATCAGCCCCAGCATTTT	CASSYSGTGYQPQHF
TRBV20-1	TRBJ2-1	few	.	TGCAGTGCTAGAGCGGCGGCGGCCAGCTCCTACAATGAGCAGTTCTTC	CSARAAAASSYNEQFF
TRBV20-1	TRBJ1-5	few	.	TGCAGTGCTAGAGTTGGCTTAGGGGAAAATCAGCCCCAGCATTTT	CSARVGLGENQPQHF
TRBV6-4	TRBJ2-3	.	TRBD2	TGTGCCAGCAGTGGCCTAGCGGGGCAAGATACGCAGTATTTT	CASSGLAGQDTQYF
TRBV15	TRBJ2-7	.	TRBD2	TGTGCCACCAGCAGAGTGGGGCTAGCGGGGAAAAACTACGAGCAGTACTTC	CATSRVGLAGKNYEQYF
TRBV5-1	TRBJ2-3	.	TRBD1	TGCGCCAGCAGGGCCGGGACAGCAGGCGCAGATACGCAGTATTTT	CASRAGTAGADTQYF
TRBV20-1	TRBJ2-1	.	.	TGCAGTGTAGAGGCGGGAAGCTCCTACAATGAGCAGTTCTTC	CSVEAGSSYNEQFF
TRBV6-5	TRBJ1-2	few	.	TGTGCCAGCAGTTACAAAAAGATCGCGGGGTCCCCCTATGGCTACACCTTC	CASSYKKIAGSPYGYTF
TRBV20-1	TRBJ2-1	few	.	TGCAGTGCTACCTGGACTGGCAATGAGCAGTTCTTC	CSATWTGNEQFF
TRBV28	TRBJ2-3	.	.	TGTGCCAGCAGTTTCGGGGGGCGCAACACAGATACGCAGTATTTT	CASSFGGRNTDTQYF
TRBV7-3	TRBJ1-1	few	.	TGTGCCAGCAGCAAGGGTCCGAACACTGAAGCTTTCTTT	CASSKGPNTEAFF
TRBV6-2/TRBV6-3	TRBJ1-5	few	.	TGTGCCAGCAGAGGGACGGGAGGAGATCAGCCCCAGCATTTT	CASRGTGGDQPQHF
TRBV19	TRBJ1-2	few	.	TGTGCCAGTAGTATCCTACCACCCGAGGGAGCTAACTATGGCTACACCTTC	CASSILPPEGANYGYTF
TRBV20-1	TRBJ1-1	.	.	TGCAGTGCTAAGGGCCATTTGAACACTGAAGCTTTCTTT	CSAKGHLNTEAFF
TRBV19	TRBJ1-6	.	.	TGTGCCAGTAGTATACGCCAGACGGCAGGCCTAAATTCACCCCTCCACTTT	CASSIRQTAGLNSPLHF
TRBV19	TRBJ2-3	few	.	TGTGCCAGCCAGATTGGGGCGGCCGCACGGGATACGCAGTATTTT	CASQIGAAARDTQYF
TRBV19	TRBJ2-3	few	.	TGTGCCAGTAGTGTCAGTGACGGCGCTACGCAGTATTTT	CASSVSDGATQYF
TRBV6-2/TRBV6-3	TRBJ2-3	.	.	TGTGCCAGCAGCCCGGGATCCCGGTGGGTCCCAGATACGCAGTATTTT	CASSPGSRWVPDTQYF
TRBV7-9	TRBJ1-3	.	.	TGTGCCAGCAGCTTAACGGGGATTGGAAACACCATATATTTT	CASSLTGIGNTIYF
TRBV27	TRBJ2-3	.	TRBD2	TGTGCCAGCAGGGGAGTAGCGGGGACGATAGATACGCAGTATTTT	CASRGVAGTIDTQYF
TRBV6-2/TRBV6-3	TRBJ1-6	few	.	TGTGCCAGCAGTCCACGATCCACCTATAATTCACCCCTCCACTTT	CASSPRSTYNSPLHF
TRBV2	TRBJ1-5	.	TRBD1	TGTGCCAGCAGTGTAGAAGGAACAGGGGGGCAGCCCCAGCATTTT	CASSVEGTGGQPQHF